This T cell receptor beta chain was documented in a study of control samples from healthy donors and cancer patients. Sequenced by immunoSEQ multiplex PCR; TCRdb stores in-frame clones only, minus some. The repertoire holds about 70,000 clones, 80% to 90% seen once, with roughly 2.4% in the top ten. CDR3 length equals 14 residues. The germline V gene has CDR1 SGHRS and CDR2 YFSETQ. The V end lost 0 bases, the J end lost 1 base, and 7 bases lay between the germline ends. This chain uses TRBV5-1 with TRBJ1-1; D is uncertain. Sequencing was done on a sample of PBMCs. The source is a woman aged 45-60 years with head and neck cancer. CDR3 DNA sequence: TGCGCCAGCAGCTTGGCGGTGGGGAACACTGAAGCTTTCTTT. It is translated as CASSLAVGNTEAFF.